These 8 T cell receptor beta chains were sequenced from one sample in a study of T cells in Graves' hyperthyroidism and ophthalmopathy. The TCR beta CDR3 regions underwent amplification using RNA transcripts as the source. The study used the HTBI primer set for a first-round RT-PCR of the TCR CDR3. Each CDR3 protein gets one entry after TCRdb re-called the multiplex PCR reads with MiXCR. This sample yields approximately 330,000 distinct CDR3 sequences, of which approximately 18% are seen a single time; around 50% belongs to the top ten. What was sequenced was blood. The receptors come from a woman aged 45-60 years with Graves' hyperthyroidism.

CDR3 protein: CASRREIARPDTQYF. The CDR3 DNA sequence: TGTGCCAGCAGGCGGGAAATTGCCCGTCCAGATACGCAGTATTTT. The genes are TRBV7-8 and TRBJ2-3; possibly TRBD2 for D (6 bases). The germline gives CDR1 SGHVS, CDR2 FQNEAQ. Trimming shortened V by 6 bases and J by 4 bases, and 17 bases separated the two germline ends. CDR3 length: 15 residues.

This clonotype was observed at least ten times. The V gene is TRBV5-1, the J gene TRBJ2-1; the match to TRBD2 covers 12 bases. Germline assignment: CDR1 SGHRS and CDR2 YFSETQ. The CDR3 has 15 amino acids. V lost 3 bases and J lost 6; bases outside the gene matches: 4. CDR3 region: CASSSTSGRSNEQFF. The CDR3, as DNA: TGCGCCAGCAGCTCGACTAGCGGGAGAAGCAATGAGCAGTTCTTC.

This chain joins TRBV28 and TRBJ2-3, with D perhaps TRBD1 (6 bases). The CDR3 extends over 15 amino acids. V was cut by 6 bases and J by 2 bases, with 15 bases left in between. Germline loops: CDR1 MDHEN, CDR2 SYDVKM. CDR3 protein: CASRGEGGPTDTQYF. CDR3 bases: TGTGCCAGCAGAGGGGAAGGGGGTCCCACAGATACGCAGTATTTT.

In regard to this clonotype: Likely a read error: the CDR3 ends without its conserved phenylalanine or tryptophan. V is TRBV11-1 and J is TRBJ2-3; no firm D call. CDR3 size: 13 residues. V dropped 9 bases and J dropped 0 bases, with 10 bases sitting between them. Germline-derived CDR1 and CDR2 are SGHAT and FQDESV (reference sequence). In DNA form, the CDR3 reads TGTGCCAGTATAGAAGGGAGCACAGATACGCAGTATCTT. It encodes CASIEGSTDTQYL.

V usage is TRBV3-1 and J usage is TRBJ2-2; perhaps TRBD2 as D (5 bases). CDR1 LGHDT and CDR2 YNNKEL come from the germline V gene (reference sequence). Trimming stripped 4 bases from V and 7 bases from J, with 10 bases between. This CDR3 has 13 residues. The CDR3 DNA reads as TGTGCCAGCAGCCCTTATGCGGGCGGGGAGCTGTTTTTT. This translates into CASSPYAGGELFF.

The chain combines TRBV6-2 or TRBV6-3 with TRBJ2-6; possible D gene TRBD1, 7 bases. This CDR3 has 18 amino acids. V gave up 6 bases and J gave up 2 bases, with 20 bases separating them. The germline gives CDR1 MNHEY, CDR2 SVGEGT. CDR3 DNA: TGTGCCAGCAGCGGAATTTACCAGGGGGGCGCTGGGGCCAACGTCCTGACTTTC. It encodes CASSGIYQGGAGANVLTF.

This clonotype was seen a handful of times. The chain carries TRBV5-1 and TRBJ2-1; 7 bases match TRBD2. CDR3 length: 13 amino acids. Germline assignment: CDR1 SGHRS and CDR2 YFSETQ. The V and J ends lost 0 bases and 10 bases, in that order; junction bases with no gene match: 4. This chain's CDR3 is CASSLERGREQFF. The DNA for the CDR3 is TGCGCCAGCAGCTTGGAGCGGGGTCGGGAGCAGTTCTTC.

There are a few counts of this clonotype. The chain is built from TRBV12-3 or TRBV12-4 and TRBJ1-2; the D is unclear. The CDR3 has 15 amino acids. V lost 3 bases and J lost 7, with 18 bases in between. The CDR3, as DNA: TGTGCCAGCAGTTTGAGAACACAAACCTGGGGTGGCTACACCTTC. It is translated as CASSLRTQTWGGYTF.